This is a list of T cell receptor beta chains from one sample in a study of blood T cell repertoires in COVID-19. Using immunoSEQ multiplex PCR, the repertoire was profiled, and TCRdb retains in-frame clones only, with some absent. The sample holds 300,000 to 450,000 clones, approximately 90% seen once. The material sequenced was peripheral blood. Receptor source: a woman aged 55 to 70 with COVID-19, enrolled during active disease. CDR3s leave out the opening cysteine and the closing phenylalanine or tryptophan. D genes are given only for firm matches. Only some rows state a clone size, as once, few, many or a class for expanded clones.

v_call	j_call	d_call	clone_size	cdr3_aa
TRBV5-6	TRBJ2-3	.	.	ASSWRGGSTDTQY
TRBV6-6	TRBJ2-7	.	.	ASSRTDISYEQY
TRBV6-5	TRBJ1-1	TRBD1	.	AITQGARTEAF
TRBV12-3/TRBV12-4	TRBJ2-5	.	.	ASRSGVEETQY
TRBV15	TRBJ1-6	TRBD1	once	ATSRDTFDRGSPLH
TRBV4-2	TRBJ2-7	TRBD2	.	ASSQEGSLAVYEQY
TRBV5-1	TRBJ2-2	TRBD2	few	ASGGGSNTGELF
TRBV2	TRBJ2-1	.	.	ASRRGSLNYNEQF
TRBV18	TRBJ2-3	TRBD2	.	ASSPTSGGDDTQY
TRBV3-1/TRBV3-2	TRBJ2-3	.	.	ASSQDPRTPR
TRBV14	TRBJ1-2	TRBD1	.	ASSQAGGYRGLARGYT
TRBV11-3	TRBJ2-1	.	few	ASSSPSAGAEQF
TRBV19	TRBJ2-5	.	.	ASSRAGLFQETQY
TRBV28	TRBJ1-2	.	few	ASSLSGGYT
TRBV30	TRBJ1-2	TRBD1	.	AWSAGTGGGGYT
TRBV4-1	TRBJ2-1	TRBD2	.	ASSQDTTSGGNEQF
TRBV20-1	TRBJ1-1	.	few	SATQGGEAF
TRBV6-5	TRBJ2-5	TRBD1	.	ASSYWSQGQETQY
TRBV30	TRBJ2-5	.	.	AWSSQETQY
TRBV11-2	TRBJ1-2	TRBD1	.	ASSPDRADGYT
TRBV4-1	TRBJ2-2	TRBD2	.	ASRAGSNTGELF
TRBV27	TRBJ1-2	.	.	ASTTKQGNNYGYT
TRBV6-5	TRBJ2-7	TRBD1	.	ASMPSTGVPDEQY
TRBV7-3	TRBJ2-1	TRBD2	.	ASSSQRGVYNEQF
TRBV19	TRBJ1-5	.	.	ASSMVANQPQH
TRBV3-1/TRBV3-2	TRBJ1-2	.	once	ASSQALRGYYGYT
TRBV28	TRBJ2-3	.	.	ASSLSGKPTDTQY
TRBV14	TRBJ1-2	.	.	ASSQAGYGYT
TRBV11-3	TRBJ2-1	.	.	ASSLDGLGHEQF
TRBV19	TRBJ1-1	.	.	AIKQGLGEAF
TRBV4-1	TRBJ1-4	TRBD1	.	ASSKTLRGQSTNEKLF
TRBV15	TRBJ1-5	.	.	ATSRQSNQPQH
TRBV19	TRBJ1-6	.	.	ASSTSGNSPLH
TRBV18	TRBJ2-3	TRBD2	few	ASSPPLRGDTDTQY
TRBV19	TRBJ1-1	TRBD1	.	ASVETGEMNTEAF
TRBV9	TRBJ2-2	TRBD2	.	ASSFSGGVNTGELF
TRBV3-1/TRBV3-2	TRBJ1-4	.	.	ASSQARRYANEKLF
TRBV7-3	TRBJ2-3	TRBD2	.	ASSLTAASSGGRTDTQY
TRBV27	TRBJ1-6	TRBD1	.	ASSLSEGAVYNSPLH
TRBV23-1	TRBJ1-2	.	.	ASSHLPTAINLTDYGYT
TRBV7-8	TRBJ1-1	TRBD1	.	ASSLRRDRGLGAF
TRBV6-5	TRBJ1-2	.	.	ASSYSQGGTGYT
TRBV11-2	TRBJ2-3	TRBD2	.	ASSSGLAGIIDTQY
TRBV9	TRBJ2-7	TRBD2	.	ASSIGTSGVYEQY
TRBV4-1	TRBJ1-1	.	.	ASSQSPGVGTEAF
TRBV28	TRBJ1-1	TRBD1	.	ASRLTSNRGTNTEAF
TRBV6-5	TRBJ2-5	TRBD2	.	ASSRSGGPKETQY
TRBV2	TRBJ1-6	.	.	ASSNSPGLH
TRBV7-2	TRBJ1-1	.	once	ASSRDSINTEAF
TRBV29-1	TRBJ2-1	TRBD2	.	SVKRGGPGSYNEQF
TRBV3-1/TRBV3-2	TRBJ1-5	.	.	ASSQGRGGGQPQH
TRBV10-1	TRBJ2-5	TRBD1	.	ASMEDRVKTQY
TRBV5-1	TRBJ2-2	.	.	ASSLSQGTGELF